This T cell receptor beta chain was captured in a study of OX40 agonist ivuxolimab in advanced cancers. The CDR3 length is 16 residues. V lost 6 bases, J lost 3 bases, and 19 bases lay in between. CDR1 SGHTA and CDR2 FQGTGA come from the germline V gene. The table came from immunoSEQ multiplex PCR; TCRdb's copy has only in-frame clones and leaves some out. The sample has about 69,000 clones, around 91% seen once. The genes are TRBV7-3 and TRBJ2-3; no clear D gene. This receptor was obtained from an adult with an advanced solid tumor such as melanoma, head and neck, liver or kidney cancer. The sample in question was CD4+ or CD8+ T cells sorted from blood, obtained in a trial of the OX40 agonist ivuxolimab. The CDR3: CASSQGFGTPTDTQYF. CDR3 DNA sequence: TGTGCCAGCAGTCAAGGGTTTGGCACACCAACAGATACGCAGTATTTT.